This T cell receptor (beta chain) came from a study of control samples from healthy donors and cancer patients. The V gene's germline CDR1 is DFQATT and CDR2 SNEGSKA (reference sequence). This CDR3 contains 14 residues. V gave up 3 bases and J gave up 0 bases, with 10 bases separating them. Profiling relied on immunoSEQ multiplex PCR, and the TCRdb table lists in-frame clones only, not all of them. The table records about 160,000 clones, about 90% of them present only once. V is TRBV20-1 and J is TRBJ2-3, with D hard to call. This sequence was found in a woman aged 25 to 39 in good health. The sample taken for sequencing was blood. The CDR3 reads CSASVAGSTDTQYF. In DNA, the CDR3 is TGCAGTGCTAGTGTGGCAGGAAGCACAGATACGCAGTATTTT.